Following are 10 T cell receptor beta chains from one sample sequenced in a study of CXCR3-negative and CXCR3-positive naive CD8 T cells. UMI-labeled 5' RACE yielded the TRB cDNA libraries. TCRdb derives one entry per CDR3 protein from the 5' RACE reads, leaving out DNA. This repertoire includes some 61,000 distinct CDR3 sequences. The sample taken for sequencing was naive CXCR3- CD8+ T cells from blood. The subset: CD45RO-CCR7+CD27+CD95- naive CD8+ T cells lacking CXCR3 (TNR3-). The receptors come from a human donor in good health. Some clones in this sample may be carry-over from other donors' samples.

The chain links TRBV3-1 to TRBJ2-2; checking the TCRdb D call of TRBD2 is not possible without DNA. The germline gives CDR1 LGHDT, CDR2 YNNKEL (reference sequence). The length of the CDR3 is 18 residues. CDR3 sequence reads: CASSNPGLAGVRTGELFF. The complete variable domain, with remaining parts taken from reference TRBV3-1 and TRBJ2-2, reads DTAVSQTPKYLVTQMGNDKSIKCEQNLGHDTMYWYKQDSKKFLKIMFSYNNKELIINETVPNRFSPKSPDKAHLNLHINSLELGDSAVYFCASSNPGLAGVRTGELFFGEGSRLTVL.

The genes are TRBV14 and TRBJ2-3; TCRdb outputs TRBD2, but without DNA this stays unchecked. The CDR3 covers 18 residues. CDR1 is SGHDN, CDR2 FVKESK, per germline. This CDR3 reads CASSQFSSGGVFTDTQYF.

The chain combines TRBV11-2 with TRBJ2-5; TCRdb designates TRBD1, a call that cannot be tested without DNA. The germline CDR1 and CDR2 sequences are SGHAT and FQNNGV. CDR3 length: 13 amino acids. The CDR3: CASSPPSVETQYF.

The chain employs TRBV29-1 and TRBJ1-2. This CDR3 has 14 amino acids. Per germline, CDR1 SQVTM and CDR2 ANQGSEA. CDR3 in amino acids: CSVSTPGLDYGYTF.

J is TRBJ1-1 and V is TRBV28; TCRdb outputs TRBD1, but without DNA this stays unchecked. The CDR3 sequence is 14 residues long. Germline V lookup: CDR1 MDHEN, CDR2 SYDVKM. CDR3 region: CASSLRQLNTEAFF. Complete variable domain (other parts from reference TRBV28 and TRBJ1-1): DVKVTQSSRYLVKRTGEKVFLECVQDMDHENMFWYRQDPGLGLRLIYFSYDVKMKEKGDIPEGYSVSREKKERFSLILESASTNQTSMYLCASSLRQLNTEAFFGQGTRLTVV.

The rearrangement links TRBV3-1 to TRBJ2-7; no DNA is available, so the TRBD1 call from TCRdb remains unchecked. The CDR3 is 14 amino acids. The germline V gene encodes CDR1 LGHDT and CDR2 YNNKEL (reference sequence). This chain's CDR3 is CASSYDREFYEQYF.

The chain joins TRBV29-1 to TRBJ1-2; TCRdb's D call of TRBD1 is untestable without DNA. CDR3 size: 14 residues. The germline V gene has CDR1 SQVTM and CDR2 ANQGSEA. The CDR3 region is CSSEDARGRDGYTF.

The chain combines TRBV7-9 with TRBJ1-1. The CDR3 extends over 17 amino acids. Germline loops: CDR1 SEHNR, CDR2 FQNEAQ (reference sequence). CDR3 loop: CASSPAAGVTFSTEAFF.

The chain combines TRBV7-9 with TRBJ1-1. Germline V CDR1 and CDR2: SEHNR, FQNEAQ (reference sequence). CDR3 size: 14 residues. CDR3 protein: CASSLVGVGTEAFF.

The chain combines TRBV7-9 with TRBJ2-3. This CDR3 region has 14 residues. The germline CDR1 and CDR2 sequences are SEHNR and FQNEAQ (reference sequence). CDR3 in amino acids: CASSFGLAIDTQYF.